A selection of T cell receptor beta chains follows, all from one sample in a study of blood T cell repertoires in COVID-19. The assay was immunoSEQ multiplex PCR, and TCRdb's table has in-frame clones only and misses some. The repertoire holds 200,000 to 250,000 clones, with 82% as singletons. Sequencing was performed on peripheral blood. These receptors were obtained from a woman older than 75 with acute or convalescent COVID-19. The CDR3 runs from the conserved cysteine through the conserved F or W. A D gene is named only where the DNA matches it firmly. Part of the rows lack a size; the others show once, few, many or a class for expanded clones.

j_gene	v_gene	abundance	d_gene	len	CDR3aa	CDR3nt
TRBJ1-2	TRBV19	few	.	15	CASTQSRGANYGYTF	TGTGCCAGCACACAGAGCAGGGGCGCTAACTATGGCTACACCTTC
TRBJ1-2	TRBV6-5	.	.	15	CASSLHGAINYGYTF	TGTGCCAGCAGCCTACATGGGGCTATCAACTATGGCTACACCTTC
TRBJ1-5	TRBV28	once	TRBD1	12	CASSSRQGAKHF	TGTGCCAGCAGTTCCAGACAGGGGGCAAAACATTTT
TRBJ2-3	TRBV4-2	.	TRBD2	20	CASSQERVVSGGLSTDTQYF	TGTGCCAGCAGCCAAGAGAGGGTAGTTAGCGGGGGCCTGAGCACAGATACGCAGTATTTT
TRBJ2-3	TRBV7-6	.	TRBD2	16	CASSLGLRGSTDTQYF	TGTGCCAGCAGCTTAGGCTTGCGGGGGAGCACAGATACGCAGTATTTT
TRBJ2-7	TRBV10-3	.	TRBD1	11	CAISDGTVWHF	TGTGCCATCAGTGACGGGACAGTCTGGCACTTC
TRBJ2-7	TRBV7-2	.	TRBD2	16	CASRSVRTSGGYEQYF	TGTGCCAGCAGATCTGTACGGACTAGCGGGGGCTACGAGCAGTACTTC
TRBJ1-5	TRBV19	.	.	15	CASSGRRGGYQPQHF	TGTGCCAGTAGTGGTAGAAGGGGGGGTTATCAGCCCCAGCATTTT
TRBJ1-2	TRBV6-5	once	.	16	CASSYRGAGTNYGYTF	TGTGCCAGCAGTTACCGGGGAGCCGGGACTAACTATGGCTACACCTTC
TRBJ2-1	TRBV19	.	TRBD2	21	CASSVGWFGRGSLSSYNEQFF	TGTGCCAGTAGTGTGGGCTGGTTCGGGCGGGGGTCACTGAGCTCCTACAATGAGCAGTTCTTC
TRBJ1-2	TRBV19	.	TRBD1	14	CASERGQGDYGYTF	TGTGCCAGTGAAAGGGGACAGGGGGACTATGGCTACACCTTC
TRBJ2-3	TRBV6-2/TRBV6-3	.	.	12	CASSRGWDTQYF	TGTGCCAGCAGCCGGGGCTGGGATACGCAGTATTTT
TRBJ1-5	TRBV6-1	.	TRBD1	13	CASSETGRQPQHF	TGTGCCAGCAGTGAGACAGGGAGGCAGCCCCAGCATTTT
TRBJ1-1	TRBV5-4	.	TRBD1	16	CASSAEGQGGRTEAFF	TGTGCCAGCAGCGCGGAGGGACAGGGAGGGAGGACTGAAGCTTTCTTT
TRBJ1-1	TRBV18	.	.	12	CASSPGPREAFF	TGTGCCAGCTCACCAGGTCCCAGGGAAGCTTTCTTT
TRBJ2-7	TRBV11-3	.	.	12	CASSPTSSEQYF	TGTGCCAGCAGTCCTACCTCAAGCGAGCAGTACTTC
TRBJ2-3	TRBV7-3	.	.	13	CASSLTDKNTQYF	TGTGCCAGCAGCTTAACAGACAAGAATACGCAGTATTTT
TRBJ2-3	TRBV11-3	.	.	15	CASSRSGLLTDTQYF	TGTGCCAGCAGCCGTTCGGGACTCCTCACAGATACGCAGTATTTT
TRBJ1-1	TRBV3-1/TRBV3-2	.	.	16	CASSQNQQGRWTEAFF	TGTGCCAGCAGCCAAAATCAGCAGGGGCGATGGACTGAAGCTTTCTTT
TRBJ1-5	TRBV12-5	once	.	13	CASGFRGGQPQHF	TGTGCTAGTGGTTTTAGGGGAGGCCAGCCCCAGCATTTT
TRBJ1-1	TRBV3-1/TRBV3-2	.	.	13	CASSRGGAPRLEF	TGTGCCAGCAGCCGAGGGGGGGCACCCCGACTGGAATTT
TRBJ2-3	TRBV11-3	.	.	16	CASSLDGAPSTDTQYF	TGTGCCAGCAGCTTAGATGGGGCCCCTAGCACAGATACGCAGTATTTT
TRBJ2-5	TRBV7-8	.	TRBD2	14	CASSSLAGEETQYF	TGTGCCAGCAGCTCTCTGGCGGGGGAGGAGACCCAGTACTTC
TRBJ1-1	TRBV30	.	TRBD1	17	CAWRRIQGYLPNTEAFF	TGTGCCTGGAGGAGAATACAGGGGTACCTACCGAACACTGAAGCTTTCTTT
TRBJ1-6	TRBV4-3	.	.	15	CASSQEAGRDSPLHF	TGCGCCAGCAGCCAGGAAGCAGGGCGAGATTCACCCCTCCACTTT
TRBJ1-4	TRBV6-6	.	TRBD1	16	CASSYWNRGTNEKLFF	TGTGCCAGCAGTTACTGGAACAGGGGAACTAATGAAAAACTGTTTTTT
TRBJ1-1	TRBV7-2	.	.	13	CASSQDRLTEAFF	TGTGCCAGCAGCCAAGACAGGCTTACTGAAGCTTTCTTT
TRBJ1-1	TRBV12-5	.	TRBD1	14	CASGFGDRGAEAFF	TGTGCTAGTGGTTTCGGGGACAGGGGCGCTGAAGCTTTCTTT
TRBJ2-3	TRBV5-6	.	.	16	CASSLGGGYRSDTQYF	TGTGCCAGCAGCCTGGGGGGCGGTTATCGGAGCGATACGCAGTATTTT
TRBJ2-1	TRBV6-6	.	TRBD2	13	CASNLAGANEQFF	TGTGCCAGCAACCTAGCGGGGGCGAATGAGCAGTTCTTC
TRBJ2-1	TRBV7-3	.	.	16	CASSLSTGGIHNEQFF	TGTGCCAGCAGCTTGTCAACAGGCGGGATCCACAATGAGCAGTTCTTC
TRBJ2-1	TRBV12-3/TRBV12-4	.	.	11	CASSYGSGQFF	TGTGCCAGCAGTTACGGTTCAGGGCAGTTCTTC
TRBJ1-2	TRBV6-6	.	TRBD1	13	CASSPTGGSGYTF	TGTGCCAGCAGCCCCACAGGGGGCTCTGGCTACACCTTC
TRBJ2-3	TRBV28	.	.	18	CASSPIPRWGESTDTQYF	TGTGCCAGCAGTCCCATTCCCCGTTGGGGAGAGAGCACAGATACGCAGTATTTT
TRBJ1-1	TRBV27	few	.	13	CASSLNWGGEAFF	TGTGCCAGCAGTTTAAATTGGGGGGGTGAAGCTTTCTTT
TRBJ2-7	TRBV9	.	TRBD1	15	CASSGSPGQSYEQYF	TGTGCCAGCAGCGGCTCACCGGGACAGTCCTACGAGCAGTACTTC
TRBJ1-1	TRBV11-3	.	.	17	CASSFLQLVLMNTEAFF	TGTGCCAGCAGCTTCCTACAGCTTGTCCTAATGAACACTGAAGCTTTCTTT
TRBJ2-1	TRBV6-2/TRBV6-3	.	.	14	CASSLWSSYNEQFF	TGTGCCAGCAGTTTGTGGAGCTCCTACAATGAGCAGTTCTTC
TRBJ1-2	TRBV19	.	TRBD1	15	CASSTSGGRNYGYTF	TGTGCCAGTAGTACTTCAGGGGGTCGAAACTATGGCTACACCTTC
TRBJ1-6	TRBV30	.	.	13	CAWSQVGGSPLHF	TGTGCCTGGAGCCAAGTCGGGGGGTCACCCCTCCACTTT
TRBJ2-1	TRBV6-2/TRBV6-3	.	TRBD2	15	CASSLSGGFYNEQFF	TGTGCCAGCAGTCTTAGCGGGGGGTTCTACAATGAGCAGTTCTTC
TRBJ2-2	TRBV5-1	.	TRBD2	17	CASSPLTSGGNTGELFF	TGCGCCAGCAGCCCCCTAACTAGCGGGGGGAACACCGGGGAGCTGTTTTTT
TRBJ1-3	TRBV21-1	.	.	16	CASRKKLSGGSNTIYF	TGTGCCAGCAGGAAAAAATTATCTGGGGGCAGTAACACCATATATTTT
TRBJ1-2	TRBV27	many	TRBD1	14	CASSRSGQAYGYTF	TGTGCCAGCAGCCGATCAGGACAGGCCTATGGCTACACCTTC
TRBJ1-3	TRBV29-1	few	.	15	CSVVGPQGSGNTIYF	TGCAGCGTTGTTGGTCCACAGGGTTCTGGAAACACCATATATTTT